This TCR beta chain is drawn from a study of blood T cell repertoires in COVID-19. Turning to the study itself: Acute and convalescent COVID-19 samples came from the United States, Italy and Spain.

Only in-frame clones appear in the TCRdb table, and some are missing; sequencing was by immunoSEQ multiplex PCR. The sample holds some 380,000 clones; more than 70% are singletons and the top ten take 1.3%. The sequenced sample was PBMCs or T cells enriched from blood (not recorded which). The source is a man aged 30 to 39 who had recovered from COVID-19.

The CDR3 nucleotides read TGTGCCAGCTCACCACAGGGGGCTCCAGAGTACTTC. It specifies CASSPQGAPEYF. V and J are TRBV18 and TRBJ2-7; 7 nucleotides agree with TRBD1. The V segment lost 1 base and the J segment 11 bases; nucleotides outside the gene matches: 5. Germline V gene lookup returns CDR1 KGHSH and CDR2 LQKENI. The CDR3 contains 12 residues.